This TCR beta chain appears in the sequencing data of a study of shared clonotypes between healthy human individuals. The V end lost 4 bases, the J end lost 0 bases, and 10 bases lay between the germline ends. The germline V gene encodes CDR1 MDHEN and CDR2 SYDVKM. CDR3 length: 15 amino acids. TCRdb keeps only in-frame clones here, not all; method: immunoSEQ multiplex PCR. The sample contains approximately 640,000 clones, about three quarters of which appear only once. The clonotype was recovered from a woman aged 25 to 39 in good health. Source material: memory CD4+ T cells sorted from blood. As to subset: CD45RA-negative fraction. This rearrangement joins TRBV28 to TRBJ2-1; unclear D gene. The CDR3: CASSSHGFSYNEQFF. CDR3 coding DNA: TGTGCCAGCAGTTCCCACGGTTTCTCCTACAATGAGCAGTTCTTC.